The T cell receptor (beta chain) under discussion was sequenced for a study of shared clonotypes between healthy human individuals. The count of this clone is one. Its target is not known. The protocol was immunoSEQ multiplex PCR, while the TCRdb copy is restricted to in-frame clones and leaves out a portion. Of around 1.6 million clones listed, 95% to 99% are singletons. CDR1 GTSNPN and CDR2 SVGIG come from the germline V gene (reference sequence). V was cut by 8 bases and J by 4 bases, with 18 bases left in between. The CDR3 runs to 13 residues. Study-wide points: Blood was the only sampled material, and tissue repertoires likely differ.

This TCR derives from a man aged 25-40 years in good health. The specimen was naive CD4+ T cells sorted from blood. Subset reported: CD45RA+ positively selected. The chain has TRBV30 and TRBJ2-7; D is ambiguous. CDR3 DNA: TGTGCCCTAGACCGGGTTCGACTTTACGAGCAGTACTTC. This encodes CALDRVRLYEQYF.